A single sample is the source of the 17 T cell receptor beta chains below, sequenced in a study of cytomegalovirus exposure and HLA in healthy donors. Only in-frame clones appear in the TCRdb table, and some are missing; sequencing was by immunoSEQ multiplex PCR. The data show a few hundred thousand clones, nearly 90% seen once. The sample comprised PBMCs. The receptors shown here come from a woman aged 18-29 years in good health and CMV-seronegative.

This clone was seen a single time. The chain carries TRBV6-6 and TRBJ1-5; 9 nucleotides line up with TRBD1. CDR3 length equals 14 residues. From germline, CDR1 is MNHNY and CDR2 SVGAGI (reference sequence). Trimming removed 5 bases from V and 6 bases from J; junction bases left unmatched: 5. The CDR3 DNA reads TGTGCCAGCAGTCCGGGACAGGGATTTCAGCCCCAGCATTTT. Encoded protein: CASSPGQGFQPQHF.

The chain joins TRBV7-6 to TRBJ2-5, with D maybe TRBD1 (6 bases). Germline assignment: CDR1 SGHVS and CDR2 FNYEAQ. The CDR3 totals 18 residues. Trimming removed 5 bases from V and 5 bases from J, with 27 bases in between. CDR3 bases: TGTGCCAGCAGCCCGAAACGGCCGTTGGGGGCAGCCGTGGAGACCCAGTACTTC. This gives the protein CASSPKRPLGAAVETQYF.

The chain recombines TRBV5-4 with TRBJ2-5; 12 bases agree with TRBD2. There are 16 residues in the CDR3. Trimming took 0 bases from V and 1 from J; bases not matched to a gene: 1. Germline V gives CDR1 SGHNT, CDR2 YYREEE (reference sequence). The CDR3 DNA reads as TGTGCCAGCAGCTTGGGGACTAGCGGGGTCCAAGAGACCCAGTACTTC. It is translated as CASSLGTSGVQETQYF. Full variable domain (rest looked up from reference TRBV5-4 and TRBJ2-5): ETGVTQSPTHLIKTRGQQVTLRCSSQSGHNTVSWYQQALGQGPQFIFQYYREEENGRGNFPPRFSGLQFPNYSSELNVNALELDDSALYLCASSLGTSGVQETQYFGPGTRLLVL.

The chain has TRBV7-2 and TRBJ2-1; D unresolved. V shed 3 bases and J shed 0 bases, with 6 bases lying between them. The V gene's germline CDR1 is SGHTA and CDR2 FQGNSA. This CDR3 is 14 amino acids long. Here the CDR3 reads CASSFAVSYNEQFF. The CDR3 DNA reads TGTGCCAGCAGCTTTGCGGTCTCCTACAATGAGCAGTTCTTC. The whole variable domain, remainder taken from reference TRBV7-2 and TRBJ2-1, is GAGVSQSPSNKVTEKGKDVELRCDPISGHTALYWYRQSLGQGLEFLIYFQGNSAPDKSGLPSDRFSAERTGGSVSTLTIQRTQQEDSAVYLCASSFAVSYNEQFFGPGTRLTVL.

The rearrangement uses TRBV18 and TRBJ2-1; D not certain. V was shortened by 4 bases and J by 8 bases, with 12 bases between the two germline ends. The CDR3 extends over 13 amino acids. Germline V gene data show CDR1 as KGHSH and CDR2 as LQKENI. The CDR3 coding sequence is TGTGCCAGCTCACTCCTGCTTGGAGATGAGCAGTTCTTC. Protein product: CASSLLLGDEQFF.

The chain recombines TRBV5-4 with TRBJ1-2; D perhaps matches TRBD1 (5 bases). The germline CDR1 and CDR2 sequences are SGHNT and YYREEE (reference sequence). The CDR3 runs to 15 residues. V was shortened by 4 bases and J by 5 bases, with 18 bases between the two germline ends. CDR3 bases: TGTGCCAGCAGCGCAGCCCCAGGGAATCAGTATGGCTACACCTTC. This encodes CASSAAPGNQYGYTF.

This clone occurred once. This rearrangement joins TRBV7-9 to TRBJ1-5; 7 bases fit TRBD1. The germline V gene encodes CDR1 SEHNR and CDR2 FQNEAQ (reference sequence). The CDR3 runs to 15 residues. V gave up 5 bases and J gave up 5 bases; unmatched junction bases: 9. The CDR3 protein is CASSPSDRDYQPQHF. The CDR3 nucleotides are TGTGCCAGCAGCCCCTCCGACAGGGATTATCAGCCCCAGCATTTT.

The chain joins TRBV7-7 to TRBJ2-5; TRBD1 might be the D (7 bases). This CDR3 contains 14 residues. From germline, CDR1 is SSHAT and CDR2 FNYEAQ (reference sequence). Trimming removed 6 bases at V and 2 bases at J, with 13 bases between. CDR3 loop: CASSPGGLQETQYF. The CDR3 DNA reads TGTGCCAGCAGTCCAGGGGGGCTTCAAGAGACCCAGTACTTC.

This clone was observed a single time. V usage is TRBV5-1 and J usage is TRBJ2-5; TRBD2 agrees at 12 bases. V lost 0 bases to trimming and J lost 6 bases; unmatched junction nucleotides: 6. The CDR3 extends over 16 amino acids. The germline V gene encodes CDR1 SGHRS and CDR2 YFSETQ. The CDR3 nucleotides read TGCGCCAGCAGCTTGGTCCCTAGCGGGGGGGCGAAGACCCAGTACTTC. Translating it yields CASSLVPSGGAKTQYF.

The CDR3 DNA sequence: TGCGCCAGCAGCTCGTATAGCGGGGCGAATTCCGGGGAGCTGTTTTTT. Translating it yields CASSSYSGANSGELFF. The chain employs TRBV5-1 and TRBJ2-2; 8 nucleotides match TRBD2. CDR1 SGHRS and CDR2 YFSETQ come from the germline V gene. J gave up 6 bases and V 3 bases, and 10 bases lay outside the gene matches. The length of the CDR3 is 16 residues.

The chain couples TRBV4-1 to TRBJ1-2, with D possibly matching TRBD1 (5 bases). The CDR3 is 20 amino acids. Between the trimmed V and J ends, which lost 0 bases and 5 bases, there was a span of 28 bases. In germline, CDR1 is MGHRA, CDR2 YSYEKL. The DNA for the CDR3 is TGCGCCAGCAGCCAAGATCCCCCTCCCCCGGCAGGGAGGGTACGGTATGGCTACACCTTC. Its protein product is CASSQDPPPPAGRVRYGYTF.

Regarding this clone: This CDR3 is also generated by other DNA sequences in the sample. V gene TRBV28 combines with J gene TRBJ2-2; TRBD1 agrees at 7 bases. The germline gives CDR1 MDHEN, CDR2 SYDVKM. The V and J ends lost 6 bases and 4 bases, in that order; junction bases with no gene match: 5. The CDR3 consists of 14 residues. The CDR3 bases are TGTGCCAGCAGCCCTGACAGGGCCACCGGGGAGCTGTTTTTT. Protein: CASSPDRATGELFF.

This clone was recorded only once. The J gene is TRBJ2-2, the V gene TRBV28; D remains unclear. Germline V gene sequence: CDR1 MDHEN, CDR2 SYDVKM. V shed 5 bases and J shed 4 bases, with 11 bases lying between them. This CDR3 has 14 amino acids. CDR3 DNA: TGTGCCAGCAGTCCAACCCCCGGCACCGGGGAGCTGTTTTTT. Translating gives CASSPTPGTGELFF.

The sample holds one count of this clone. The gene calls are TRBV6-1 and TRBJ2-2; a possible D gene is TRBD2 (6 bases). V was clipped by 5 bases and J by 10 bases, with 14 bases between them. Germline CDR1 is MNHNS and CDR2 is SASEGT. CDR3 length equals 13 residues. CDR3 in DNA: TGTGCCAGCAGTAGCCGGGGGAATGCGGAGCTGTTTTTT. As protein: CASSSRGNAELFF.

This CDR3 reads CASSRGLAGNEQFF. In DNA, the CDR3 is TGCGCCAGCAGCCGGGGACTAGCGGGTAATGAGCAGTTCTTC. V gene TRBV4-1 combines with J gene TRBJ2-1, with 12 bases fitting TRBD2. Trimming removed 4 bases from V and 7 bases from J; junction bases left unmatched: 2. The length of the CDR3 is 14 residues. Germline V lookup: CDR1 MGHRA, CDR2 YSYEKL.

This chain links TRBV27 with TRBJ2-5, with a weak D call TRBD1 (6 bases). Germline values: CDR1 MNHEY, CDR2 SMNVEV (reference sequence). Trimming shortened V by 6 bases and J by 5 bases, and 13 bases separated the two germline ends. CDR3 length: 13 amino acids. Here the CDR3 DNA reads TGTGCCAGCAGGGGCAGGGGAGAGGAGACCCAGTACTTC. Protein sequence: CASRGRGEETQYF.

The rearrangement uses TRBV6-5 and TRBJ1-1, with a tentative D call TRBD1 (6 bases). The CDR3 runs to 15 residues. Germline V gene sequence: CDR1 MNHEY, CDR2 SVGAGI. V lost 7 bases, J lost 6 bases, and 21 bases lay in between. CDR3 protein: CASTIGGEVAAEAFF. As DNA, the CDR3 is TGTGCCAGCACCATAGGGGGGGAAGTTGCGGCTGAAGCTTTCTTT.